This T cell receptor beta chain comes out of a study of blood T cells in healthy people across ages (dated by TCRdb to the mid-2010s). Background on the whole study: In model experiments, template switching captured roughly one uniquely barcoded TCR beta cDNA molecule for every two T cells. The study analyzed two additional independent replicas of 1 million unique cDNA reads from the same blood draw for two donors, one aged 18 to 30 and one aged 80 or older. Donors were grouped into four age groups: young (average 16 years), middle-aged (39), aged (approximately 67) and long-lived (less than 85). To track age-related changes in TCR beta repertoire diversity, the study relied on deep sequencing normalized with unique cDNA molecular identifiers. To avoid experimental bias, donors of different ages were distributed randomly across sequencing lanes. Study-wide findings and limitations: There was a strong correlation between observed TCR beta diversity and the percentage of naive T cells measured by flow cytometry. Total diversity estimates from one million sequenced T cells were considered lower bounds and underestimates. Donor CMV infection status was unknown, potentially confounding age-related changes in expanded clonotypes. Compared with the aged group, the long-lived group had more naive CD4+ T cells, fewer expanded clones and increased TCR diversity, a pattern suggesting age selection. Since profiling was done on bulk unsorted PBMCs, naive and antigen-experienced compartments could not be conclusively compared. Observed TCR beta diversity per million T cells fell roughly linearly with age, and a significant reduction was already apparent by age around 40.

Donors were around 37 systemically healthy Caucasian individuals from Russia aged 6 to 90 years. Each donor gave ten milliliters of peripheral blood, collected into EDTA-treated Vacutainer tubes. Ficoll-Paque density-gradient centrifugation was used to isolate PBMCs, with at least 7 million per sample. Total RNA, at least 6 micrograms per sample, was extracted from PBMCs with Trizol reagent. Naive CD45RAhigh/CD27high T cell percentages were measured by flow cytometry on a PBMC aliquot from every donor. CDR1 MNHEY and CDR2 SVGEGT are derived from the germline V gene. V gives up 1 base and J gives up 6 bases, and the segment between their germline ends measures 3 bases. Reading from cysteine to phenylalanine, the CDR3 counts 11 amino acids. Kept here is only the CDR3 DNA, which spans 33 bases and is read in frame from base 1. In its sample, this clonotype was seen a few times. Which antigen it targets is not known. No much larger clonotype is one base removed from it; base qualities were not supplied.

Libraries were constructed by 5' RACE. Sequencing instrument: Illumina HiSeq 2500. A second PCR of about 7 to 12 cycles was run with a J-beta primer mix and a sample-barcoded 5' primer. A template-switch 5' adaptor carrying 12 random nucleotides introduced a unique molecular identifier onto each TCR beta cDNA molecule. At least 2.5 million CDR3-containing paired-end reads were obtained from each sample. First-strand cDNA synthesis was performed from all RNA using the Mint cDNA synthesis kit, with priming by a TRBC-specific oligonucleotide. After uracil-DNA glycosylase treatment, a first 18-cycle PCR used universal primers M1SS and BC2_uni_R on all cDNA. As for the authors' bioinformatics: For normalization, 1 million high-quality reads, each with a distinct molecular identifier, were randomly selected from each sample. Reads with shared molecular identifiers were discarded instead of being binned into consensus sequences. MiTCR, set to a Q25 quality threshold and the strictest error-elimination algorithm, was used for CDR3 identification, clonotype clustering and error correction. A nonparametric unseen species model with Euler transformation was used to estimate lower-bound total TCR beta diversity. In TCRdb, the public reads were trimmed at Q25 with fastp and aligned with MiXCR, with productive beta chains retained. Records with the same CDR3 protein are collapsed into one entry carrying the most frequent genes and DNA. V and J calls and clone size were set by TCRdb, not the authors. The sample has 850,000 to 1,000,000 distinct CDR3 sequences on record, about 53% of them singletons. The ten top clones hold around 21% of the sample.

The chain employs TRBV6-2 or TRBV6-3 and TRBJ1-2; no D segment can be confidently identified. Sequencing was performed on blood. The TCR sequence derives from a woman aged 55-70 years in good health. The CDR3 has the sequence CASSYFNGYTF. At the DNA level, the sequence is TGTGCCAGCAGTTACTTCAATGGCTACACCTTC.